This T cell receptor (beta chain) was sequenced during a study of tumor-infiltrating lymphocytes in localized non-small cell lung cancer. Study-level background: The cohort mixed smokers and never-smokers, several histologies, and some post-neoadjuvant-chemotherapy samples. Each patient gave resected tumor and non-adjacent uninvolved lung tissue.

Generated by immunoSEQ multiplex PCR, the TCRdb table keeps only in-frame clones and is missing some. The sample lists some 30,000 clones; 70% to 90% were seen once. The germline V and J ends were trimmed by 1 base and 0 bases, with 10 bases remaining between them. The germline V gene encodes CDR1 MNHNS and CDR2 SASEGT. This CDR3 is 16 amino acids long. This chain joins TRBV6-1 and TRBJ1-3; no definite D call. The receptor was derived from a human donor with non-small cell lung cancer. The specimen sequenced was lung tumor tissue. CDR3 residues: CASSEVQLSSGNTIYF. The DNA of the CDR3 is TGTGCCAGCAGTGAAGTTCAGCTCAGCTCTGGAAACACCATATATTTT.